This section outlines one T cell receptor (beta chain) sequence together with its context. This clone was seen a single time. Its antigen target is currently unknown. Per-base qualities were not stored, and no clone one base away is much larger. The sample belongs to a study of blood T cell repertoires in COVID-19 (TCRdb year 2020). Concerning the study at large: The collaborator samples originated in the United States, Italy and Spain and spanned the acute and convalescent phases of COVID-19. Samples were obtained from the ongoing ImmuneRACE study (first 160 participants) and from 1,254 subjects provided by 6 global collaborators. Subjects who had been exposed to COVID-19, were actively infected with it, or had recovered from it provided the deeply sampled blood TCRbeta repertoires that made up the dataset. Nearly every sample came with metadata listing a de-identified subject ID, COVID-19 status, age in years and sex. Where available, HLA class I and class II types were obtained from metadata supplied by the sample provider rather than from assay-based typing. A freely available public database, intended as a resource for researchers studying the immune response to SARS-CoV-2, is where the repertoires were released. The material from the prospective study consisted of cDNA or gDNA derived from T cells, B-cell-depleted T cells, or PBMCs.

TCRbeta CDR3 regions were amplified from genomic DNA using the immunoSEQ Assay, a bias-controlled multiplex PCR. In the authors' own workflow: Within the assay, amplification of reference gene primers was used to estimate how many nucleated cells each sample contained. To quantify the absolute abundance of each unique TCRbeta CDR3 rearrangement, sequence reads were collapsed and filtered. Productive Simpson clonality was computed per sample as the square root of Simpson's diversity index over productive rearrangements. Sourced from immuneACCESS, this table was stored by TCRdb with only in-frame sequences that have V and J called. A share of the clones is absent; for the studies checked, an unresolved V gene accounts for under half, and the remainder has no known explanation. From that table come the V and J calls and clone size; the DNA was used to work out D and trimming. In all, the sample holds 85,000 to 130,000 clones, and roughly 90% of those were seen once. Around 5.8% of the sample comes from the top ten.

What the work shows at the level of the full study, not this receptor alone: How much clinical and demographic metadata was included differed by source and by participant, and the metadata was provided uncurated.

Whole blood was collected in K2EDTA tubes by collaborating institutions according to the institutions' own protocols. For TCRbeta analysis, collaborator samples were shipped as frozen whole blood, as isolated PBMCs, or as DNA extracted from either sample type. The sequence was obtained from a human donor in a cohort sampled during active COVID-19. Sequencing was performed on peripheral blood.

The CDR3 corresponds to CASRRWFYTQYF. The nucleotides are TGTGCCAGCAGGCGATGGTTCTACACGCAGTATTTT. The chain uses TRBV6-5 and TRBJ2-3; the D gene cannot be resolved reliably. The germline V gene provides CDR1 MNHEY and CDR2 SVGAGI. The CDR3 has 12 amino acids, counting the end cysteine and phenylalanine. Just CDR3 DNA is preserved here, 36 bases in frame from base 1. Relative to germline, V is 6 bases shorter and J is 9 bases shorter, with 13 bases between their ends.